The present TCR beta chain was sequenced within a study of T cell responses to AZD1222 COVID-19 vaccine. Profiling relied on immunoSEQ multiplex PCR, and the TCRdb table lists in-frame clones only, not all of them. The table records 150,000 to 200,000 clones, 80% to 90% of them present only once. V lost 3 bases, J lost 1 base, and 3 bases stayed unmatched. Germline CDR1 is DFQATT and CDR2 is SNEGSKA (reference sequence). The CDR3 is made up of 14 amino acids. The gene calls are TRBV20-1 and TRBJ2-7, with TRBD2 matching over 10 bases. This sample comprised peripheral blood, obtained on day 0 of MenACWY control vaccination. The receptor was derived from an adult in good health. The CDR3 nucleotides are TGCAGTGCTAGTTATAGCGGGGGGTCCTACGAGCAGTACTTC. It is translated as CSASYSGGSYEQYF.